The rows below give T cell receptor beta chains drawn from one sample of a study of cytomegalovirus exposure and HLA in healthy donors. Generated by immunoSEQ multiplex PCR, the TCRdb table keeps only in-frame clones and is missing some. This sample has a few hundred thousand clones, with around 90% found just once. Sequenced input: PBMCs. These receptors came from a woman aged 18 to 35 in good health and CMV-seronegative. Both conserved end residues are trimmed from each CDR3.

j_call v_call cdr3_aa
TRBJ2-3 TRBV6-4 ASSRQGWDTQY
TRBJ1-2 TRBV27 ASSPQGQGPSYGYT
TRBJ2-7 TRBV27 ASSSGTGFYEQY
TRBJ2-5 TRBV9 ASSVAPRTRSGGTQY
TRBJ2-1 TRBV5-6 ASSLNVLAGFNEQF
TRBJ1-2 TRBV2 ASSGHRVINYGYT
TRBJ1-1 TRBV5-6 ASSLRQGVITEAF
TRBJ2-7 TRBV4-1 ASGPAGGDYEQY
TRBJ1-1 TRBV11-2 ASSLSTEAF
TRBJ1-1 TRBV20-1 SAFQGF
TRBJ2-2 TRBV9 ASSVAVRGRFTGELF
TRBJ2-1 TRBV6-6 ASSGGLAALYNEQF
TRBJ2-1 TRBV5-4 ASSLQANTYNEQF
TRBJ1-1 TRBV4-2 ASSPGGTEAF
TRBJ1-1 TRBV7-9 ASSFRGRMNTEAF
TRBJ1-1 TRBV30 AGTGDSWTEAF
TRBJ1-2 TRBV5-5 ASSLTVGNSYGYT
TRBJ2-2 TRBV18 ASSPSGQVAGELF
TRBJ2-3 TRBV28 ASSSRLTDTQY
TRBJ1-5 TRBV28 ASSLAGQGRLYYQPQH
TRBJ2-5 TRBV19 ASSEDRGGLAGLETQY
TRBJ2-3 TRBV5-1 ASSLVDSTDTQY
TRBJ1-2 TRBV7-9 ASSLQQSHYT